The text below deals with one T cell receptor beta chain. The target of this receptor is not known. Base quality data are lacking; no much larger clone is found one base away. The CDR3 covers 14 residues, taking in both the cysteine and the phenylalanine. Only CDR3 DNA is held: 42 bases, read in frame from base 1. Per the germline V gene (reference sequence), MNHEY is the CDR1 and SMNVEV is the CDR2. Deletion took 3 bases off V and 0 bases off J, with a span of 9 bases between the germline ends. The library was prepared using the immunoSEQ multiplex PCR assay. The multiplex PCR relied on a mix of 60 forward primers for TCR Vbeta segments and 13 reverse primers for TCR Jbeta segments. Amplification of the CDR3 region of rearranged TCR beta genes was performed with a multiplex PCR assay on genomic DNA. The Illumina HiSeq System was used to sequence the amplified TCR beta libraries as 87-base-pair reads. As for the original processing: In a later analysis, 80 million or so unique TCR beta chains were counted across the 666 repertoires, and roughly 11 million of these chains were shared by at least two donors. Raw reads were error-corrected and collapsed into unique sequences with a nearest-neighbor algorithm that merged closely related sequences to remove PCR and sequencing errors. Alignment of CDR3 sequences to IMGT reference sequences was used to assign V, D and J gene segments. Each retained sequence needed at least a six-nucleotide match to both a V gene segment and a J gene segment. A rearrangement was called productive if the CDR3 had no stop codons and remained in frame with V and J, and every other rearrangement was called non-productive. Following IMGT convention, CDR3 was defined as the stretch from the second conserved V-encoded cysteine up to the conserved J-encoded phenylalanine. The earlier analysis of 450 to 750 of the donors excluded any sequence lacking an unambiguous match to a single V gene segment. In an earlier analysis of roughly 500 of the donors, V segments were called functional above 56.7% productive rearrangements and were called segregating when the between-donor standard deviation exceeded 5%. A statistical classification framework was built to diagnose cytomegalovirus status from the catalog of TCR beta chain sequences. V and J gene assignment, in a later analysis, came from comparing TCR nucleotide sequences with IMGT/GENE-DB human TR gene sequences. A later analysis assigned CDR3 sequences and most-parsimonious VDJ recombination scenarios with the TCRdist pipeline. A later analysis defined each TCR beta chain by its CDR3 amino acid sequence plus V-gene family, and excluded reads lacking a unique V-gene family. A later analysis removed several hundred highly shared, low-generation-probability nucleotide sequences to deal with suspected cross-contamination and a sequencing artifact. A later analysis calculated a clonal expansion index for each public chain from normalized within-repertoire ranks of inferred template counts. In a later analysis, generation probabilities were computed using a VDJ recombination model fitted to out-of-frame rearrangements, and the results were checked against IGoR. In a later analysis, TCR-TCR, TCR-HLA and TCR-CMV co-occurrence was scored with hypergeometric tests, and a repertoire-size bias correction was applied to TCR pairs. A later analysis estimated false discovery rates by permuting HLA or CMV assignments 20 times. In a later analysis, co-occurring TCRs were grouped using DBSCAN, with TCRdist sequence similarity added in when clustering inside HLA-allele-positive subsets. Repertoires with fewer than 30,000 or more than 120,000 public chains, plus five repertoires with anomalous nucleotide sharing, were excluded from co-occurrence clustering. The clones in this table, taken by TCRdb from immuneACCESS, are in-frame only. Not every clone is retained; where verified, under half of the shortfall comes from an unresolved V gene, and the cause of the rest is unknown. V and J calls and clone size follow that table, whereas D and trimming were derived from the DNA. The sample records roughly 100,000 clones, 63% of which are singletons. The top ten clonotypes cover around 4.8% of the sample.

The cohort consisted of 666 healthy bone marrow donors. At the time of sampling, all cohort members were nominally healthy, though unrecorded immune exposures were likely present. CMV serostatus was recorded as positive for 289 and negative for about half of the 666 cohort members, whereas no CMV serostatus was recorded for the donor in question. A peripheral blood sample was provided by each donor, and peripheral blood mononuclear cells were used for TCR beta sequencing. Genomic DNA was extracted from the blood cell samples with the Qiagen DNeasy Blood Extraction Kit. These data come from a study of cytomegalovirus exposure and HLA in healthy donors (dated by TCRdb to the late 2010s). Regarding the complete study: In an earlier analysis of several hundred of the donors, approximately 300 Gb of sequence data and approximately 120 million unique TCR beta sequences from 180 million or so T cells were reported. An early release that covered roughly 600 HLA-typed donors contained approximately 290 gigabases of sequencing data and 85 million to 100 million unique TCR sequences. Of the approximately 370 genotyped donors, 81% were placed in the genetic ancestry cluster associated with self-reported Caucasian donors. The study aimed to test whether signatures of past pathogen exposure could be identified by cataloging public T cell receptors. The study used immunosequencing to profile the T cell repertoires of more than 650 subjects and linked those repertoires to cytomegalovirus serostatus. A separate validation cohort of 90 to 150 different subjects was used in addition to the roughly 620-subject first cohort. To predict cytomegalovirus infection status, the study combined high-throughput TCR immunosequencing, statistical association of individual TCRs with disease status, and machine learning. A later analysis re-analyzed previously published TCR beta repertoires from approximately 670 donors and added high-resolution HLA genotyping to study TCR occurrence patterns. Rather than drawing on any new phenotypic data, the later analysis identified candidate immune exposures from TCR beta sequences and the way those sequences occurred across donors. An earlier analysis of several hundred of the donors applied high-throughput TCR beta sequencing to assess whether each TCR beta V gene segment acted as functional or pseudogenic. Donor age, sex, ethnicity and CMV serostatus were collected together with the repertoire data. In a later genetic analysis, genome-wide SNP genotypes for about 65% of the 666 donors were used, and that subset was treated as a discovery cohort. All discovery cohort repertoires had been generated using a single sequencing platform. HLA typing included class I and class II loci at four-digit resolution. Typing coverage varied by locus: about 620-630 donors for A, B, C, DRB1 and DQB1; 522 for DQA1; over 600 for DPA1; some 470 for DPB1. Several DR-DQ haplotypes were treated as single units for association and clustering because of strong linkage in the cohort. Across 398 genotyped donors of the cohort, an average of approximately 220,000 unique TCR beta nucleotide sequences per donor were sequenced, and around 20% of those sequences were non-productive.

Findings and caveats that apply to the study as a whole: Only TCR beta chains were sequenced in this cohort, and the absence of alpha or paired-chain data limited detectable features. In an earlier analysis of about 540 of the donors, most TCR beta V segments were observed in productive rearrangements about 90% or about 30% of the time, broadly matching IMGT annotations. A later genetic analysis associated a missense DCLRE1C variant with V-gene and J-gene trimming of TCR beta chains, and an independent cohort replicated the association. HLA typing was unavailable for some donors at each locus, so association tests used only the typed subset. In a later analysis, HLA-associated TCR beta chains were found to be more clonally expanded and to have lower generation probabilities than equally common non-associated chains. Most CMV-associated TCR beta chains appeared to be HLA-restricted in a later analysis, and the HLA associations seemed to be driven largely by CMV exposure. A further reported finding was that TCR beta sequences accurately predicted the HLA-A and HLA-B alleles for most subjects in the first cohort. For the cohort, immune exposure information was limited to CMV serostatus. Cytomegalovirus status was reported to be diagnosed by the classifier with high specificity and sensitivity in both the original and validation cohorts. In vitro tests confirmed that a few of the cytomegalovirus-associated TCR beta chains recognize cytomegalovirus antigens. The study listed around 160 TCR beta chains as associated with cytomegalovirus. At a false discovery rate of 0.05, a later analysis linked some 17,000 TCR beta sequences to specific HLA alleles. Because the 87-base-pair reads could not distinguish some IMGT-functional V segments, including TRBV6-2 and TRBV6-3, those segments were excluded. In a later genetic analysis, fewer N-insertions in productive TCRs were reported among donors in an Asian-associated ancestry cluster than the roughly 640-donor mean. Across donors, most TCR sequences were observed very rarely, whereas some public TCRs were present in many individuals. Roughly uniform sequencing depth across donors was assumed in presence/absence analyses, although this assumption may not hold. In a later analysis, TCR association rates were found to vary across HLA loci, with the most associated TCRs seen for DRB1 alleles and the fewest for HLA-C alleles. The authors suggested that the approach could potentially be extended to other disease states and immunological phenotypes. In a later analysis, several top co-occurrence clusters were reported to appear linked to parvovirus B19, influenza, CMV and Epstein-Barr virus. The sequencing pipeline was judged likely to have produced a cluster of highly shared sequence variants as a technical artifact. Strong co-occurrence of HLA alleles, especially DR and DQ, made assigning TCR associations to individual alleles difficult. Linkage disequilibrium might explain the correlated functional status among segregating V segments, but an unknown experimental factor could not be excluded. Because counts were too low, roughly 18 rarely observed V segments, including chromosome 9 orphons, were left out of the earlier analysis of 587 of the donors.

Sequencing was performed on PBMCs. In this chain, TRBV27 is recombined with TRBJ2-7; a weak D assignment points to TRBD1 (6 bases agree). The receptor was derived from a human donor in good health. In nucleotide form, the sequence is TGTGCCAGCAGTTTGTTAGGGGGCTCCTACGAGCAGTACTTC. The translation is CASSLLGGSYEQYF.